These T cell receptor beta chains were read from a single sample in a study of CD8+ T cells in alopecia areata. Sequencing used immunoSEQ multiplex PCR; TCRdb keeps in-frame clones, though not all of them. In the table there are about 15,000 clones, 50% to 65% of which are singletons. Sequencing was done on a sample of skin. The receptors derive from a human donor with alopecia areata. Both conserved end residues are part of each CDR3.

CASRGTGGHWQHF	TRBJ1-5	TRBV28
CASSSSSGSVEQFF	TRBJ2-1	TRBV7-3
CATMRSMNTEAFF	TRBJ1-1	TRBV10-3
CASSPTTGNFNQPQHF	TRBJ1-5	TRBV28
CATSLDRSYEQYF	TRBJ2-7	TRBV10-3
CASIFHTSGGTDTQYF	TRBJ2-3	TRBV7-9
CASSHPSGTGSNYGYTF	TRBJ1-2	TRBV7-9
CASSLGLRETQYF	TRBJ2-5	TRBV7-6
CATQGGLYEQYF	.	TRBV10-3
CASSLHGFGELFF	TRBJ2-2	TRBV28
CASSLGQTAYEQYF	TRBJ2-7	TRBV27
CASSSRWGAYYGYTF	TRBJ1-2	TRBV27
CASSYSEAVYGYTF	TRBJ1-2	TRBV6-5
CASSQARGNEQFF	TRBJ2-1	TRBV4-1
CASSLGAEETQYF	TRBJ2-5	TRBV7-7
CASSQESGAVTREQYF	TRBJ2-7	TRBV4-3
CSVVSGAETQYF	TRBJ2-5	TRBV29-1
CASGYGTGFTGELFF	TRBJ2-2	TRBV19
CASSYGAGRVNEQFF	TRBJ2-1	TRBV6-6
CASSLVLYTGELFF	TRBJ2-2	TRBV7-2
CAWSGTVAGYTF	TRBJ1-2	TRBV30
CASSLLPLAAFF	TRBJ1-1	TRBV28
CASSQEALQETQYF	TRBJ2-5	TRBV2
CASSSDGSNTGELFF	TRBJ2-2	TRBV28
CASSLGAGGTEAFF	TRBJ1-1	TRBV5-1
CASSITAGAGDTQYF	TRBJ2-3	TRBV19
CASSLVSGRGNEQFF	TRBJ2-1	TRBV7-9
CASSLGRVERSYNEQFF	TRBJ2-1	TRBV5-1
CASSYSWVWGVRDEQYF	TRBJ2-7	TRBV6-8
CASSSGTFSYEQYF	TRBJ2-7	TRBV28
CASSLSGRVTGELFF	TRBJ2-2	TRBV27
CASRRELVGELFF	TRBJ2-2	TRBV2
CASSLAENTEAFF	TRBJ1-1	TRBV27
CASSPADRGVQETQYF	TRBJ2-5	TRBV7-2
CASSQGTFVDTQYF	TRBJ2-3	TRBV5-1
CASRGQGSYGYTF	TRBJ1-2	TRBV27
CASSPSRMTGSFF	TRBJ1-1	TRBV7-9
CASSPDPGLAGEQYF	TRBJ2-7	TRBV5-1
CAASSGSSTDTQYF	TRBJ2-3	TRBV10-2
CASSIAGAGHNEQFF	TRBJ2-1	TRBV7-6
CASKGQGAYNEQFF	TRBJ2-1	TRBV6-1
CAIKGQGVGRNTEAFF	TRBJ1-1	TRBV10-3
CAISYGTSGTYEQYF	TRBJ2-7	TRBV10-3
CASSPLNTPLLEDYNEQFF	TRBJ2-1	TRBV18
CASRLGVNTIYF	TRBJ1-3	TRBV2
CASSPRWGGRGNEQFF	TRBJ2-1	TRBV4-1
CAISPWTGVAYGYTF	TRBJ1-2	TRBV10-3
CASSQVDLISYNEQFF	TRBJ2-1	TRBV4-1
CASSFYQSTDTQYF	TRBJ2-3	TRBV7-2
CASSIGQVYGYTF	TRBJ1-2	TRBV19